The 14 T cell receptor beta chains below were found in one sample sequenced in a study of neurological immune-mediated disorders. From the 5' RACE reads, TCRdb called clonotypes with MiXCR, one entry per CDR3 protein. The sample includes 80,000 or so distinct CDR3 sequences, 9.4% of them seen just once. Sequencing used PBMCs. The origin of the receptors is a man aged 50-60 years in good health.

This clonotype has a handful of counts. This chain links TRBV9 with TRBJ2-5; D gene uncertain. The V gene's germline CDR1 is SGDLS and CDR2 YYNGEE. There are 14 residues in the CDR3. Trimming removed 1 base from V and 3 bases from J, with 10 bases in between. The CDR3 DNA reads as TGTGCCAGCAGCGTAAAGGATAAGGAAGAGACCCAGTACTTC. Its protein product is CASSVKDKEETQYF.

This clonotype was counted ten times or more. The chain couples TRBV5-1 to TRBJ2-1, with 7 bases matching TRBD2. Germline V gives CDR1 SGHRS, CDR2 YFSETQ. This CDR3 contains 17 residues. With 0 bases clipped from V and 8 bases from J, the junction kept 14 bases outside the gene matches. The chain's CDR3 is CASSLGGASGLGDEQFF. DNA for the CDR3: TGCGCCAGCAGCTTGGGAGGAGCTAGCGGCCTAGGGGATGAGCAGTTCTTC.

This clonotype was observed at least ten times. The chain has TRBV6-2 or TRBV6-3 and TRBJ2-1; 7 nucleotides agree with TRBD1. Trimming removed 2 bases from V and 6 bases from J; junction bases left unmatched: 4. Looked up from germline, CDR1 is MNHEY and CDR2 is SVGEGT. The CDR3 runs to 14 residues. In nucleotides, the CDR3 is TGTGCCAGCAGTTACACGACAGGGTCCAATGAGCAGTTCTTC. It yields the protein CASSYTTGSNEQFF.

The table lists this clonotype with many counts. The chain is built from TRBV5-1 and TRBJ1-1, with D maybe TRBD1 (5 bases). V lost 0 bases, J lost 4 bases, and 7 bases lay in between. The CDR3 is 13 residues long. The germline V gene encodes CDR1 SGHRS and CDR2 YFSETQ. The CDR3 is CASSLGDGTEAFF. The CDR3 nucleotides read TGCGCCAGCAGCTTGGGGGACGGCACTGAAGCTTTCTTT.

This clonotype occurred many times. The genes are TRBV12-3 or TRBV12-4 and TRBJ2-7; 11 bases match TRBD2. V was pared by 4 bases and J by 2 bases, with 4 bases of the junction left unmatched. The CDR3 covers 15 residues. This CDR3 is CASSSIAGGPYEQYF. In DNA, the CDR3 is TGTGCCAGCAGTTCCATAGCGGGGGGGCCCTACGAGCAGTACTTC.

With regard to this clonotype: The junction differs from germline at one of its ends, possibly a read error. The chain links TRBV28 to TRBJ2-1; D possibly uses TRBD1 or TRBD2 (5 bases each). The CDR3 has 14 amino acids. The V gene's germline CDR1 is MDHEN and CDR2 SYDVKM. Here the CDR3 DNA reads TGTACCAGCAGTCGAATCGAAATGCCAGGGACGCAGTTCTTC. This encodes CTSSRIEMPGTQFF. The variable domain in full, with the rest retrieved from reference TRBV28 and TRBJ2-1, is DVKVTQSSRYLVKRTGEKVFLECVQDMDHENMFWYRQDPGLGLRLIYFSYDVKMKEKGDIPEGYSVSREKKERFSLILESASTNQTSMYLCTSSRIEMPGTQFFGPGTRLTVL.

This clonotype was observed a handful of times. The CDR3 DNA is TGCAGTGCGCGATCGGACAGGGAATTCTACGAGCAGTACTTC. This translates into CSARSDREFYEQYF. The gene calls are TRBV20-1 and TRBJ2-7; 8 bases agree with TRBD1. Germline-derived CDR1 and CDR2 are DFQATT and SNEGSKA (reference sequence). The CDR3 totals 14 residues. The V and J ends lost 6 bases and 3 bases, in that order; junction bases with no gene match: 10.

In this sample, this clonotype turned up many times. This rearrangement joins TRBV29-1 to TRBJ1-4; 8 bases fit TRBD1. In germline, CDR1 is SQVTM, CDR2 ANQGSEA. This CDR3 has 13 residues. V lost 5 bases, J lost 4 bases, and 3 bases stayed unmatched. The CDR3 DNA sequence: TGCAGCGTTAGGGACAGGCTTAATGAAAAACTGTTTTTT. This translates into CSVRDRLNEKLFF.

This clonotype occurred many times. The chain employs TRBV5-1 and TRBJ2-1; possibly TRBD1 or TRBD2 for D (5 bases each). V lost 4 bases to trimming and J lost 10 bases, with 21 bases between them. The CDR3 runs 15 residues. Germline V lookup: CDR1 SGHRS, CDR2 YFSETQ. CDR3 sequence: CASSRGDRVDGEQFF. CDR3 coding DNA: TGCGCCAGCAGCAGAGGGGATAGGGTTGACGGCGAGCAGTTCTTC.

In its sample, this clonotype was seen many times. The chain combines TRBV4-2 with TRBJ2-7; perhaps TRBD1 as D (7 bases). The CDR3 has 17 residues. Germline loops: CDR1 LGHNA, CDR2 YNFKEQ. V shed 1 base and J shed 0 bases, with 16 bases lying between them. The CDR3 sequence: CASSQVGQGGISYEQYF. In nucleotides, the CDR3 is TGTGCCAGCAGCCAAGTGGGTCAGGGGGGCATCTCCTACGAGCAGTACTTC.

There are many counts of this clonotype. DNA of the CDR3: TGTGCCAGCAGCGATACTAGCGGGGGCTACGAGCAGTACTTC. This codes for CASSDTSGGYEQYF. J is TRBJ2-7 and V is TRBV9, with 11 bases lining up with TRBD2. Germline V lookup: CDR1 SGDLS, CDR2 YYNGEE. The trim removed 3 bases at V and 3 bases at J, leaving 2 bases unmatched. This CDR3 spans 14 amino acids. The full variable domain, rest sourced from reference TRBV9 and TRBJ2-7, is DSGVTQTPKHLITATGQRVTLRCSPRSGDLSVYWYQQSLDQGLQFLIQYYNGEERAKGNILERFSAQQFPDLHSELNLSSLELGDSALYFCASSDTSGGYEQYFGPGTRLTVT.

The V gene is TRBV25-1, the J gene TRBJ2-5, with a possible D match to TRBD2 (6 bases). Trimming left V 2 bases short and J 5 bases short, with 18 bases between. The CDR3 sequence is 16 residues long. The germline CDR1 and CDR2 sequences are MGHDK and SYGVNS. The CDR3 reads CASSEGRAGLGETQYF. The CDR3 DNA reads TGTGCCAGCAGTGAAGGAAGGGCGGGACTGGGGGAGACCCAGTACTTC.

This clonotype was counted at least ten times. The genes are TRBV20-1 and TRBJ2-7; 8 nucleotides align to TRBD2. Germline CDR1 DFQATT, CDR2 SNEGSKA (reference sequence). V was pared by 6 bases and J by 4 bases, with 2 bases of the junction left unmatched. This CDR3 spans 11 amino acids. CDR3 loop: CSAGRGYEQYF. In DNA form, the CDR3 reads TGCAGTGCCGGGAGGGGGTACGAGCAGTACTTC.

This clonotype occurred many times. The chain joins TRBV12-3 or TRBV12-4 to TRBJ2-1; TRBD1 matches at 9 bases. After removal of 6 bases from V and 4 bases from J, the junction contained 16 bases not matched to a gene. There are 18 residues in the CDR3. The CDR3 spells CASRGPRPGQGTYNEQFF. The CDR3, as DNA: TGTGCCAGCAGGGGCCCCCGTCCGGGACAGGGAACTTACAATGAGCAGTTCTTC.